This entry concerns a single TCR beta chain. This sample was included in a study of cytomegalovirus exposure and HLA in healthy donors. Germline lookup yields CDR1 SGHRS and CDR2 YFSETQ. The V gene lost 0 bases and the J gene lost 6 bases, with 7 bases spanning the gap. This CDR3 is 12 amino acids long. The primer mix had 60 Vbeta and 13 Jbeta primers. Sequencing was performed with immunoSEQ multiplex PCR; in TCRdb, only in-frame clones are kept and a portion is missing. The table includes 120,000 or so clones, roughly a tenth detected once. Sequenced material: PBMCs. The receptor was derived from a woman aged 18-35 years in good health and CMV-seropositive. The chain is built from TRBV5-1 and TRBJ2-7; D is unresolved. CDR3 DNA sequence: TGCGCCAGCAGCTTGGGGGTAGCCGAGCAGTACTTC. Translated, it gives CASSLGVAEQYF.